The T cell receptor beta chain under discussion was sequenced for a study of pediatric ulcerative colitis. This clone counts as medium-sized (0.01 to 0.1%). The V segment lost 3 bases and the J segment 1 base; nucleotides outside the gene matches: 4. Per the germline V gene, CDR1 is WNHNN and CDR2 is SYGVQD (reference sequence). This CDR3 has 15 residues. Here immunoSEQ multiplex PCR was the method, and the copy in TCRdb shows in-frame clones only, minus some. The sample holds fewer than 30,000 clones; approximately 71% are singletons and the top ten take roughly 7.8%. During colonoscopy, one to two rectal pinch biopsies were collected.

The receptor was derived from a boy aged 10-17 years with severe ulcerative colitis. The sample was gut tissue. This rearrangement joins TRBV10-1 to TRBJ2-7; 9 bases align to TRBD2. The CDR3, as DNA: TGCGCCAGCAGTGAAAAACTAGCGGGTTCCTACGAGCAGTACTTC. Residues: CASSEKLAGSYEQYF.